Detailed here is one TCR beta chain. Its antigen is currently not known. No base qualities exist here, and no much larger clone lies one base off it. The collaborating institutions used their own protocols to collect whole blood in K2EDTA tubes. For TCRbeta analysis, collaborators shipped samples in one of three forms: frozen whole blood, isolated PBMCs, or DNA extracted from either of those sample types. TCRbeta CDR3 regions were amplified from genomic DNA using the immunoSEQ Assay, a bias-controlled multiplex PCR. Regarding the original processing steps: Nucleated cell counts per sample were estimated from amplification of reference gene primers within the assay. To quantify the absolute abundance of each unique TCRbeta CDR3 rearrangement, sequence reads were collapsed and filtered. For each sample, productive Simpson clonality was calculated as the square root of Simpson's diversity index over productive rearrangements. In TCRdb, the immuneACCESS table is reduced to in-frame sequences with V and J assigned. These tables do not hold every clone; where another copy was compared, an unresolved V gene accounts for under half, and the others remain unexplained. The V and J calls and clone size are taken from that table; D and trimming were inferred from the DNA. This sample is represented by over 150,000 clones; roughly 83% of them were singletons. Less than 30% of the sample belongs to the ten largest clones.

This record comes from a study of blood T cell repertoires in COVID-19 (dated by TCRdb to 2018 to 2021). Study-level background: Samples covering the acute and convalescent phases of COVID-19 were provided by collaborators in the United States, Italy and Spain. The sample metadata nearly always contained a de-identified subject ID, COVID-19 status, age in years and sex. Samples came from the ongoing ImmuneRACE study (first 160 participants) plus 1,254 subjects from 6 global collaborators. Where available, HLA class I and class II types were obtained from metadata supplied by the sample provider rather than from assay-based typing. The prospective study material was composed of cDNA or gDNA derived from T cells, B-cell-depleted T cells, or PBMCs. Subjects who had been exposed to COVID-19, were actively infected with it, or had recovered from it provided the deeply sampled blood TCRbeta repertoires that made up the dataset. The repertoires were released in a freely available public database intended as a resource for research on the immune response to SARS-CoV-2.

V trim: 2 bases; J trim: 5 bases; unmatched bases: 3. Taken from cysteine to phenylalanine, the CDR3 has 14 residues. Solely the CDR3 DNA is kept, with 42 bases framed from the first base. The germline V gene (reference sequence) gives CDR1 as PRHDT and CDR2 as FYEKMQ. General conclusions and limits of the study: The amount of clinical and demographic metadata varied by source and participant and was provided uncurated.

Sequenced sample: peripheral blood. The chain joins TRBV13 to TRBJ2-5, with 9 bases aligning to TRBD1. The receptor was derived from an older woman with acute or convalescent COVID-19. CDR3 protein: CASSLSDRGETQYF. The DNA is TGTGCCAGCAGCTTATCAGACAGGGGGGAGACCCAGTACTTC.